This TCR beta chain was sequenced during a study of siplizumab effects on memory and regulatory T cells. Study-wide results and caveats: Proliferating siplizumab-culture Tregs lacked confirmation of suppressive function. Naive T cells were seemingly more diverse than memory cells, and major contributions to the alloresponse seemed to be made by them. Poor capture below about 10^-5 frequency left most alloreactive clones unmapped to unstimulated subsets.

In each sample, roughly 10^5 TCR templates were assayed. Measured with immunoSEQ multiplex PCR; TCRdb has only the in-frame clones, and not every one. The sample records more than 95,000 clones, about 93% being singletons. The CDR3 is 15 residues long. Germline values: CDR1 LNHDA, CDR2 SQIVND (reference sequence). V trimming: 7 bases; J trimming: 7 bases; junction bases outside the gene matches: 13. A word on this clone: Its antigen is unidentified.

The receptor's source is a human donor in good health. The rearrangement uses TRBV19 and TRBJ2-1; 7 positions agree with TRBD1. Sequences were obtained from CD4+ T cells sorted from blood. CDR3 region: CASTEQGPRGNEQFF. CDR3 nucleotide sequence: TGTGCCAGTACGGAACAGGGGCCTAGGGGGAATGAGCAGTTCTTC. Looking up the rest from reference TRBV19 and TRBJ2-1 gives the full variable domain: DGGITQSPKYLFRKEGQNVTLSCEQNLNHDAMYWYRQDPGQGLRLIYYSQIVNDFQKGDIAEGYSVSREKKESFPLTVTSAQKNPTAFYLCASTEQGPRGNEQFFGPGTRLTVL.